A single sample is the source of the 32 T cell receptor beta chains below, sequenced in a study of OX40 agonist ivuxolimab in advanced cancers. Sequencing used immunoSEQ multiplex PCR; TCRdb keeps in-frame clones, though not all of them. The sample shows roughly 56,000 clones, 70% to 80% of them seen only once. The material sequenced was CD4+ or CD8+ T cells sorted from blood, taken in a trial of the OX40 agonist ivuxolimab. These receptors came from an adult with an advanced solid tumor such as melanoma, head and neck, liver or kidney cancer.

J is TRBJ1-1 and V is TRBV18; possible D gene TRBD1, 6 bases. This CDR3 comprises 15 residues. V lost 0 bases, J lost 1 base, and 9 bases lay in between. Germline assignment: CDR1 KGHSH and CDR2 LQKENI. CDR3 coding DNA: TGTGCCAGCTCACCACCCACGGGGGCGAACACTGAAGCTTTCTTT. This codes for CASSPPTGANTEAFF.

The V gene is TRBV5-1, the J gene TRBJ2-3; 7 positions agree with TRBD1. In germline, CDR1 is SGHRS, CDR2 YFSETQ. V was clipped by 4 bases and J by 6 bases; unmatched bases: 8. CDR3 length: 14 residues. The CDR3 bases are TGCGCCAGCAGCAATGGACAGGTATCCGATACGCAGTATTTT. The encoded protein is CASSNGQVSDTQYF.

The rearrangement uses TRBV7-3 and TRBJ1-1, with D tentatively TRBD1 (5 bases). Germline values: CDR1 SGHTA, CDR2 FQGTGA. The CDR3 runs to 13 residues. Trimming left V 5 bases short and J 5 bases short, with 12 bases between. In DNA, the CDR3 is TGTGCCAGCAGCCGGGAAGGGGAAACTGAAGCTTTCTTT. Translated: CASSREGETEAFF.

The chain combines TRBV28 with TRBJ1-4; D not certain. The ends were cut back, 3 bases at V and 7 bases at J, with 12 bases in the middle. The CDR3 has 14 residues. Germline V gene data show CDR1 as MDHEN and CDR2 as SYDVKM. The chain's CDR3 is CASSFSGSPEKLFF. DNA of the CDR3: TGTGCCAGCAGTTTCTCCGGGAGCCCTGAAAAACTGTTTTTT. Drawing the rest from reference TRBV28 and TRBJ1-4, the complete variable domain is DVKVTQSSRYLVKRTGEKVFLECVQDMDHENMFWYRQDPGLGLRLIYFSYDVKMKEKGDIPEGYSVSREKKERFSLILESASTNQTSMYLCASSFSGSPEKLFFGSGTQLSVL.

This clone came up a few times. This sequence joins TRBV9 and TRBJ1-1, with 10 bases aligning to TRBD1. CDR3 size: 15 residues. Germline CDR1 and CDR2: SGDLS and YYNGEE. V was clipped by 0 bases and J by 4 bases; unmatched bases: 3. The DNA of the CDR3 is TGTGCCAGCAGCGTAGAGGACAGGGGGGCCACTGAAGCTTTCTTT. Residues: CASSVEDRGATEAFF.

The chain couples TRBV6-6 to TRBJ2-7; 10 positions agree with TRBD1. Germline V gene sequence: CDR1 MNHNY, CDR2 SVGAGI (reference sequence). CDR3 length: 14 residues. J lost 7 bases, V lost 4 bases, and 7 bases had no gene match. CDR3 nucleotides: TGTGCCAGCAGTTCCGGGACAGGGGTTTGGGAGCAGTACTTC. This translates into CASSSGTGVWEQYF.

This clone was found a few times. The chain combines TRBV4-2 with TRBJ2-7; 11 bases map to TRBD2. The CDR3 runs 17 residues. Germline V gives CDR1 LGHNA, CDR2 YNFKEQ. V was pared by 0 bases and J by 0 bases, with 4 bases of the junction left unmatched. CDR3 loop: CASSQEVAGGSSYEQYF. CDR3 nucleotides: TGTGCCAGCAGCCAAGAGGTAGCGGGGGGGAGCTCCTACGAGCAGTACTTC.

The genes are TRBV6-5 and TRBJ2-1; tentative D call: TRBD2 (6 bases). The CDR3 extends over 14 amino acids. Trimming pared 2 bases from V and 6 bases from J, leaving 11 bases between. Germline V CDR1 and CDR2: MNHEY, SVGAGI. CDR3 DNA: TGTGCCAGCAGTTACGGATGGGGGGTCAATGAGCAGTTCTTC. Protein product: CASSYGWGVNEQFF.

V gene TRBV30 combines with J gene TRBJ2-2, with D hard to call. Germline CDR1 GTSNPN, CDR2 SVGIG (reference sequence). CDR3 length equals 12 residues. The germline V and J ends were trimmed by 4 bases and 4 bases, with 7 bases remaining between them. CDR3 nucleotides: TGTGCCTGGACTCTTGGCACCGGGGAGCTGTTTTTT. Residues: CAWTLGTGELFF.

The chain employs TRBV19 and TRBJ2-1; 9 bases are a match to TRBD2. The trim removed 5 bases at V and 4 bases at J, leaving 9 bases unmatched. The length of the CDR3 is 16 residues. Per germline, CDR1 LNHDA and CDR2 SQIVND (reference sequence). The CDR3 spells CASSPRIAGDYNEQFF. The CDR3 DNA reads as TGTGCCAGTAGTCCCCGGATAGCGGGGGATTACAATGAGCAGTTCTTC.

For this clone: Mismatch with germline at one junction end may stem from a read error. This chain joins TRBV5-1 and TRBJ2-7; D might be TRBD1 or TRBD2, each matching 5 bases. Germline CDR1 is SGHRS and CDR2 is YFSETQ. The length of the CDR3 is 15 residues. CDR3 protein: CASRLGPETPGEQYF. The CDR3 nucleotides are TGCGCCAGCAGATTGGGACCAGAAACGCCGGGCGAGCAGTACTTC.

The V gene is TRBV28, the J gene TRBJ1-1; tentative D call: TRBD1 (5 bases). Germline V gene sequence: CDR1 MDHEN, CDR2 SYDVKM. V dropped 4 bases and J dropped 4 bases, with 7 bases sitting between them. The CDR3 sequence is 12 residues long. CDR3 sequence (DNA): TGTGCCAGCAGTTCAGGGAGCACTGAAGCTTTCTTT. Protein sequence: CASSSGSTEAFF.

V gene TRBV6-6 combines with J gene TRBJ2-7; TRBD2 matches at 8 bases. CDR1 and CDR2 (germline): MNHNY, SVGAGI (reference sequence). The CDR3 contains 11 residues. V lost 6 bases and J lost 7; bases outside the gene matches: 2. In DNA, the CDR3 is TGTGCCAGCAGGAGCGGGAGTGAGCAGTACTTC. Translated, it gives CASRSGSEQYF.

The chain carries TRBV21-1 and TRBJ2-1; the D call TRBD2 from the table was never checked on the DNA. TRBV21-1 is flagged as a pseudogene. The CDR3 has 19 amino acids. CDR3 sequence: CASSGRGLAGGPIGREQFF. In nucleotides, the CDR3 is TGTGCCAGCAGCGGACGGGGACTAGCGGGGGGGCCGATCGGTCGCGAGCAGTTCTTC.

This rearrangement joins TRBV25-1 to TRBJ2-7; 7 positions agree with TRBD1. The CDR3 contains 14 residues. V shed 3 bases, J shed 0 bases, and the junction held 2 bases outside the gene matches. Germline V CDR1 and CDR2: MGHDK, SYGVNS. This CDR3 is CASSDGTVSYEQYF. The CDR3 DNA sequence: TGTGCCAGCAGTGATGGGACAGTCTCCTACGAGCAGTACTTC.

The V call is TRBV27, the J call TRBJ2-2; the match to TRBD2 covers 8 bases. The length of the CDR3 is 15 residues. V was clipped by 6 bases and J by 7 bases; unmatched bases: 10. Germline CDR1 and CDR2: MNHEY and SMNVEV (reference sequence). The CDR3 protein is CASREEAGEIGELFF. CDR3 DNA sequence: TGTGCCAGCAGGGAAGAAGCGGGAGAAATCGGGGAGCTGTTTTTT.

Only one count was recorded for this clone. The gene calls are TRBV5-5 and TRBJ2-5, with 9 positions matching TRBD1. Trimming removed 6 bases from V and 5 bases from J; junction bases left unmatched: 14. CDR1 is SGHKS and CDR2 is YYEKEE in the germline V gene (reference sequence). This CDR3 is built from 16 residues. The CDR3 protein is CASTFGFGTGIETQYF. The DNA for the CDR3 is TGTGCCAGCACCTTTGGTTTCGGGACAGGGATCGAGACCCAGTACTTC.

This rearrangement joins TRBV7-9 to TRBJ2-3; D remains unclear. The CDR3 consists of 13 residues. Trimming took 3 bases from V and 3 from J, leaving 7 bases between them. Germline loops: CDR1 SEHNR, CDR2 FQNEAQ (reference sequence). CDR3 DNA sequence: TGTGCCAGCAGCTTCAGCACAACAGATACGCAGTATTTT. Amino acid sequence: CASSFSTTDTQYF.

This CDR3 is CASSPFRQETQYF. The CDR3 DNA sequence: TGTGCCAGCAGTCCGTTCAGGCAAGAGACCCAGTACTTC. The chain is built from TRBV11-3 and TRBJ2-5; no firm D call. Germline assignment: CDR1 SGHNT and CDR2 YENEEA. This CDR3 spans 13 amino acids. Trimming cost V 6 bases and J 2 bases, with 10 bases left between them.

This sequence joins TRBV7-2 and TRBJ2-5; no clear D gene. V lost 3 bases, J lost 4 bases, and 9 bases lay in between. Germline CDR1 and CDR2: SGHTA and FQGNSA. The CDR3 totals 13 residues. The CDR3 sequence: CASSFSVRETQYF. For the CDR3, the DNA is TGTGCCAGCAGCTTCTCCGTACGAGAGACCCAGTACTTC.

This chain uses TRBV6-1 with TRBJ1-2; D gene ambiguous. The CDR3 contains 13 residues. Trimming shortened V by 3 bases and J by 6 bases, and 11 bases separated the two germline ends. CDR1 and CDR2 (germline): MNHNS, SASEGT. The CDR3 bases are TGTGCCAGCAGTGAGTTCGGTATCCATGGCTACACCTTC. Encoded protein: CASSEFGIHGYTF.

This clone came up a few times. The genes are TRBV10-3 and TRBJ1-1, with D possibly being TRBD1 (6 bases). The CDR3 has 14 residues. Germline V gives CDR1 ENHRY, CDR2 SYGVKD. The ends were cut back, 6 bases at V and 1 base at J, with 12 bases in the middle. The CDR3 bases are TGTGCCATCAGCTTGGACAGAGCGAACACTGAAGCTTTCTTT. Encoded protein: CAISLDRANTEAFF.

The chain is built from TRBV10-3 and TRBJ1-4; no reliable D call. V was trimmed by 5 bases and J by 8 bases, leaving 9 bases between them. Germline assignment: CDR1 ENHRY and CDR2 SYGVKD. The CDR3 contains 12 residues. CDR3 DNA: TGTGCCATCAGTTTGACGGGCGAAAAACTGTTTTTT. Amino acid sequence: CAISLTGEKLFF.

The chain has TRBV2 and TRBJ1-1, with 8 bases matching TRBD1. Trimming cost V 8 bases and J 0 bases; bases outside gene matches: 14. CDR1 and CDR2 (germline): SNHLY, FYNNEI. This CDR3 has 17 amino acids. The CDR3 DNA reads as TGTGCCAGCCTCACCCTCTACAGGGGGAGGATGAACACTGAAGCTTTCTTT. Its translation is CASLTLYRGRMNTEAFF.

V usage is TRBV10-1 and J usage is TRBJ1-1, with D maybe TRBD1 (5 bases). The CDR3 runs to 14 residues. CDR1 WNHNN and CDR2 SYGVQD come from the germline V gene (reference sequence). V lost 3 bases and J 1 base, leaving 9 bases between the germline ends. CDR3 DNA sequence: TGCGCCAGCAGTGATGGCGGGACGAACACTGAAGCTTTCTTT. This sequence encodes CASSDGGTNTEAFF.

The V call is TRBV9, the J call TRBJ1-1, with 8 bases aligning to TRBD1. The CDR3 is 16 amino acids. The V segment lost 3 bases and the J segment 3 bases; nucleotides outside the gene matches: 10. Looked up from germline, CDR1 is SGDLS and CDR2 is YYNGEE. The chain's CDR3 is CASSGGQGLTDTEAFF. As DNA, the CDR3 is TGTGCCAGCAGCGGAGGACAGGGCCTCACGGACACTGAAGCTTTCTTT.

This rearrangement joins TRBV15 to TRBJ2-1; the match to TRBD2 covers 10 bases. J lost 11 bases, V lost 1 base, and 2 bases had no gene match. This CDR3 region has 13 residues. Germline assignment: CDR1 LNHNV and CDR2 YYDKDF (reference sequence). This chain's CDR3 is CATSRVLAGKQFF. CDR3 in DNA: TGTGCCACCAGCAGAGTACTAGCGGGAAAGCAGTTCTTC.

The genes are TRBV7-9 and TRBJ2-3; no definite D call. Germline CDR1 and CDR2: SEHNR and FQNEAQ (reference sequence). Trimming left V 5 bases short and J 0 bases short, with 6 bases between. The CDR3 sequence is 13 residues long. DNA for the CDR3: TGTGCCAGCAGCCCATACAGCACAGATACGCAGTATTTT. Translating gives CASSPYSTDTQYF.

V gene TRBV11-2 combines with J gene TRBJ2-7; no firm D call. The germline V and J ends were trimmed by 1 base and 2 bases, with 12 bases remaining between them. This CDR3 spans 15 amino acids. Per germline, CDR1 SGHAT and CDR2 FQNNGV. The CDR3: CASSLAFLRPYEQYF. In DNA form, the CDR3 reads TGTGCCAGCAGCTTAGCTTTTTTACGTCCCTACGAGCAGTACTTC.

The chain is built from TRBV23-1 and TRBJ1-1; no definite D call. TRBV23-1 is designated an ORF whose function remains uncertain. This CDR3 has 15 residues. V was pared by 4 bases and J by 1 base, with 13 bases between. The CDR3 sequence: CASSPQDGKNTEAFF. CDR3 nucleotides: TGCGCCAGCAGTCCCCAGGACGGGAAGAACACTGAAGCTTTCTTT.

This sequence joins TRBV7-9 and TRBJ2-7; TRBD1 might be the D (6 bases). Germline lookup yields CDR1 SEHNR and CDR2 FQNEAQ (reference sequence). This CDR3 comprises 17 residues. Trimming took off 5 bases at V and 4 bases at J, with 24 bases between the two ends. The CDR3 sequence is CASSPPGVAGVVYEQYF. DNA for the CDR3: TGTGCCAGCAGCCCGCCAGGGGTGGCAGGGGTAGTGTACGAGCAGTACTTC.

V and J are TRBV29-1 and TRBJ2-3, with TRBD2 matching over 11 bases. The CDR3 totals 14 residues. In germline, CDR1 is SQVTM, CDR2 ANQGSEA. V dropped 7 bases and J dropped 6; count of bases not matched to a gene: 9. CDR3: CSGASGGPEDTQYF. DNA for the CDR3: TGCAGCGGTGCTAGCGGGGGGCCTGAGGATACGCAGTATTTT.